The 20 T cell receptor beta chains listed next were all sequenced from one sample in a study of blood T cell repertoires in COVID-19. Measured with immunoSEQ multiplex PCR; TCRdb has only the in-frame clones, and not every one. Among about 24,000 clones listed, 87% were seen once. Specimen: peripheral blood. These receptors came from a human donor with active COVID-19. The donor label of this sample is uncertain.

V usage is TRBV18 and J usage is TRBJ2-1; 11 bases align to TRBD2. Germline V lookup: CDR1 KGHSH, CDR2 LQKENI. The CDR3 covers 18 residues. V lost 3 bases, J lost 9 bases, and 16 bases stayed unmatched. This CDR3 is CASSPGQISGRAWSEQFF. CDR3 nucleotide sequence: TGTGCCAGCTCACCGGGACAGATTAGCGGGAGGGCCTGGAGTGAGCAGTTCTTC. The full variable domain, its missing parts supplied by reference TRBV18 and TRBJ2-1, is NAGVMQNPRHLVRRRGQEARLRCSPMKGHSHVYWYRQLPEEGLKFMVYLQKENIIDESGMPKERFSAEFPKEGPSILRIQQVVRGDSAAYFCASSPGQISGRAWSEQFFGPGTRLTVL.

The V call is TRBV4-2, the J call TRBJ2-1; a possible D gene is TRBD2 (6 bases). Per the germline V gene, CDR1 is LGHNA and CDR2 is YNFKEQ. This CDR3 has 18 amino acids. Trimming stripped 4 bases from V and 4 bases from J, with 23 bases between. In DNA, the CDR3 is TGTGCCAGCAGCCCCATAATCCAATTAGCGGCCCATTACAATGAGCAGTTCTTC. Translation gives CASSPIIQLAAHYNEQFF.

As DNA, the CDR3 is TGTGCCATCAGTGATCCTACTAGCGGGGTCTGGGATGAGCAGTTCTTC. Amino acid sequence: CAISDPTSGVWDEQFF. The rearrangement joins TRBV10-3 to TRBJ2-1; 10 nucleotides agree with TRBD2. The V gene's germline CDR1 is ENHRY and CDR2 SYGVKD. The CDR3 contains 16 residues. Trimming cost V 3 bases and J 8 bases; bases outside gene matches: 10.

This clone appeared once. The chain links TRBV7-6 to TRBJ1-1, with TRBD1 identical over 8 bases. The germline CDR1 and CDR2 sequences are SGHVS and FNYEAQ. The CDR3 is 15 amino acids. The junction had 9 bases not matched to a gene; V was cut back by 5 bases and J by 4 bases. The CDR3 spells CASSKAGQGGTEAFF. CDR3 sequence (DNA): TGTGCCAGCAGCAAGGCCGGACAGGGCGGCACTGAAGCTTTCTTT.

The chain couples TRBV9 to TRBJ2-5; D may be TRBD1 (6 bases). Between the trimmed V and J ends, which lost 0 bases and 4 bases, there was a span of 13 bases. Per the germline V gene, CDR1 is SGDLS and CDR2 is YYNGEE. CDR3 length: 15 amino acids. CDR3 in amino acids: CASSVGTAGGETQYF. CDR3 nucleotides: TGTGCCAGCAGCGTAGGGACAGCAGGTGGAGAGACCCAGTACTTC.

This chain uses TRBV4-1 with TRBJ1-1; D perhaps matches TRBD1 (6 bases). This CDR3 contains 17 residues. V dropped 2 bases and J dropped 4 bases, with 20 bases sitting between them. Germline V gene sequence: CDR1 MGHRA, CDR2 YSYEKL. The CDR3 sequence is CASSQTGRGKSGTEAFF. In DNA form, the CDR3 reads TGCGCCAGCAGCCAAACAGGGAGGGGAAAGTCGGGCACTGAAGCTTTCTTT.

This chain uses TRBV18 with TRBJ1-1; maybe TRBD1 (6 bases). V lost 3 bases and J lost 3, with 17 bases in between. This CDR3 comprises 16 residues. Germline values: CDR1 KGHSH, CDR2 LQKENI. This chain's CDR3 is CASSPLGRGADTEAFF. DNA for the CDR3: TGTGCCAGCTCACCCCTCGGACGGGGGGCTGACACTGAAGCTTTCTTT.

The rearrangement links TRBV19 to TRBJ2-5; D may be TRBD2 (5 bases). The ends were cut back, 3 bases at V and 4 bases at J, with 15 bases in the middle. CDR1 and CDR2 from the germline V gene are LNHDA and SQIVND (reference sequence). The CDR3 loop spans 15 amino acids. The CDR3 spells CASSIGSRERETQYF. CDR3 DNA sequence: TGTGCCAGTAGTATCGGTTCTCGGGAAAGAGAGACCCAGTACTTC.

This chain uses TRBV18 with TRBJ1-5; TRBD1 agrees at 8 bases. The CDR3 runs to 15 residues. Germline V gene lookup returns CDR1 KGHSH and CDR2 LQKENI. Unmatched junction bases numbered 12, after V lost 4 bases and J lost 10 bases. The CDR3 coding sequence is TGTGCCAGCTCACTCCCAGGACAGGGTCCTCTACCCCAGCATTTT. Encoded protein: CASSLPGQGPLPQHF.

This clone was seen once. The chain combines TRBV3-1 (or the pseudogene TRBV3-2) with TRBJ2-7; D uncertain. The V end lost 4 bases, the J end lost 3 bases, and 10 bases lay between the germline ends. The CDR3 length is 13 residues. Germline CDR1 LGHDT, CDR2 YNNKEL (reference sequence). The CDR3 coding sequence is TGTGCCAGCAGCCGTCGGGTGAGCTACGAGCAGTACTTC. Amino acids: CASSRRVSYEQYF.

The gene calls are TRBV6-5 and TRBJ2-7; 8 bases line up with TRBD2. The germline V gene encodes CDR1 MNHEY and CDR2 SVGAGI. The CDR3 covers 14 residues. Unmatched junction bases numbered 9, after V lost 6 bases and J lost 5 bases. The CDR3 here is CASRTPGGAHEQYF. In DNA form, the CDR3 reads TGTGCCAGCAGAACCCCCGGGGGGGCTCACGAGCAGTACTTC.

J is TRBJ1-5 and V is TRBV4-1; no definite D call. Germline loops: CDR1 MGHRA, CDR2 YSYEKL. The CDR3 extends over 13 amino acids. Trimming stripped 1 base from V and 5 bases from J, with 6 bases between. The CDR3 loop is CASSQVHDQPQHF. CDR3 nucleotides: TGCGCCAGCAGCCAAGTTCATGATCAGCCCCAGCATTTT.

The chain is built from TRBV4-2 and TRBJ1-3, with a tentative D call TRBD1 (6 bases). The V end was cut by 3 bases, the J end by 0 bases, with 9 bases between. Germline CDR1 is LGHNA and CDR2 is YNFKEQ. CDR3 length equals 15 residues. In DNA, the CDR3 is TGTGCCAGCAGCCAGGACAGTACCTCTGGAAACACCATATATTTT. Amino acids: CASSQDSTSGNTIYF.

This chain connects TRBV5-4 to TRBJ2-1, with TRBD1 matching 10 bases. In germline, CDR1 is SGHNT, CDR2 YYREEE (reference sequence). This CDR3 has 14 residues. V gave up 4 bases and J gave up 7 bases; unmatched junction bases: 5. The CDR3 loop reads CASSRGQGWNEQFF. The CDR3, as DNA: TGTGCCAGCAGCAGGGGACAGGGGTGGAATGAGCAGTTCTTC. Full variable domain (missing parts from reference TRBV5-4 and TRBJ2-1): ETGVTQSPTHLIKTRGQQVTLRCSSQSGHNTVSWYQQALGQGPQFIFQYYREEENGRGNFPPRFSGLQFPNYSSELNVNALELDDSALYLCASSRGQGWNEQFFGPGTRLTVL.

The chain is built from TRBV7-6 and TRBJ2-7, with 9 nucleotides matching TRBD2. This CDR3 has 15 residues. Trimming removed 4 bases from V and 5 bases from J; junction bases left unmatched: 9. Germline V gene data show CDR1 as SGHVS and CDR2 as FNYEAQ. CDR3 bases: TGTGCCAGCAGCTCTGAGGCGGGGGGGGCCGACGAGCAGTACTTC. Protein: CASSSEAGGADEQYF.

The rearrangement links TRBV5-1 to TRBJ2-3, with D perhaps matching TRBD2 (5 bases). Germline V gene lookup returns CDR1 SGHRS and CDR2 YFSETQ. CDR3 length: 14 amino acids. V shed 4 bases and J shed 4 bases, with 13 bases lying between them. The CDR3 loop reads CASSPLAGSDTQYF. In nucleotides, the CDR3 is TGCGCCAGCAGCCCCCTGGCGGGTTCAGATACGCAGTATTTT.

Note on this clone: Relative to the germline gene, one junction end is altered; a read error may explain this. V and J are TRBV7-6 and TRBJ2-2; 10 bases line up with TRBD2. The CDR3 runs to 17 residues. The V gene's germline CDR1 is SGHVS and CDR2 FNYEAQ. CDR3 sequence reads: CASSIAVAGGNTGELFF. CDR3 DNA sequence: TGTGCCAGCAGCATAGCCGTAGCGGGGGGGAACACCGGGGAGCTGTTTTTT.

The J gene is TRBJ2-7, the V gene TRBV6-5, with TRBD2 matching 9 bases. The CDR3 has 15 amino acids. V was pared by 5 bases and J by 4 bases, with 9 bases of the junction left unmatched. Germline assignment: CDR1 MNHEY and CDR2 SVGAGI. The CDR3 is CASSSPGGRVYEQYF. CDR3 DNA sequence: TGTGCCAGCAGTAGTCCGGGCGGGAGGGTGTACGAGCAGTACTTC.

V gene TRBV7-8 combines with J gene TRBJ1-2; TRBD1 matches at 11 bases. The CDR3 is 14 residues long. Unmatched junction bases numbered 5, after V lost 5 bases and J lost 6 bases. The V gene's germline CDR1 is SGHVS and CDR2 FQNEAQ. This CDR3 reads CASSGTGGQNGYTF. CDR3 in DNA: TGTGCCAGCAGCGGGACAGGGGGTCAGAATGGCTACACCTTC.

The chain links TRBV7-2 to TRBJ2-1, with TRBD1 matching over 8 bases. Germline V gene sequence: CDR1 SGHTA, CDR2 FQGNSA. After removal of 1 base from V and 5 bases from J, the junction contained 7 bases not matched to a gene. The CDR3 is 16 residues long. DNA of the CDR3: TGTGCCAGCAGCTTAGACGGACAGGGAATTAACAATGAGCAGTTCTTC. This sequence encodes CASSLDGQGINNEQFF.